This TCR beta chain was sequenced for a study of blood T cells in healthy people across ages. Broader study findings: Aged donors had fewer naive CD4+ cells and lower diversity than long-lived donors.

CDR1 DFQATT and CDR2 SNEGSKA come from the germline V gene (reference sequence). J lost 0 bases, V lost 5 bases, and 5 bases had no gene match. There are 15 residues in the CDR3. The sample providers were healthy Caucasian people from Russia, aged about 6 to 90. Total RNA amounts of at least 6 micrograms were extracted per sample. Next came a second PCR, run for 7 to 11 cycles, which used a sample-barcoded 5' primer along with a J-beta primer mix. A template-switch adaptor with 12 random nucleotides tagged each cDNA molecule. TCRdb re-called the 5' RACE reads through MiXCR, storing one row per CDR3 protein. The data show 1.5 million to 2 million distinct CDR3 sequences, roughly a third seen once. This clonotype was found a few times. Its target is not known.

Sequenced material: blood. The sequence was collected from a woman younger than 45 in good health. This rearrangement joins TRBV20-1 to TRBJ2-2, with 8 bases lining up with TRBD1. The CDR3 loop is CSAGRQGSNTGELFF. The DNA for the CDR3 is TGCAGTGCTGGCAGACAGGGGTCGAACACCGGGGAGCTGTTTTTT.